The 27 T cell receptor beta chains reported below all come from one sample, sequenced in a study of blood T cell repertoires in COVID-19. TCRdb keeps only in-frame clones here, not all; method: immunoSEQ multiplex PCR. The sample shows approximately 130,000 clones, roughly 71% of them seen only once. The specimen was peripheral blood. These receptors were collected from a man aged 80 or over with acute or convalescent COVID-19.

This chain connects TRBV18 to TRBJ1-1; the D gene is possibly TRBD1 (5 bases). V lost 8 bases and J lost 3, with 13 bases in between. The CDR3 runs to 13 residues. Germline values: CDR1 KGHSH, CDR2 LQKENI. This CDR3 is CASLGVMDTEAFF. The CDR3 DNA sequence: TGTGCCAGCCTAGGGGTTATGGACACTGAAGCTTTCTTT.

This chain uses TRBV11-2 with TRBJ2-3, with D possibly TRBD2 on 5 matching bases. V lost 1 base to trimming and J lost 5 bases, with 13 bases between them. This CDR3 comprises 15 residues. Germline V gene sequence: CDR1 SGHAT, CDR2 FQNNGV. In nucleotides, the CDR3 is TGTGCCAGCAGCTTAGGGACTTACGAGAGAGATACGCAGTATTTT. Translated: CASSLGTYERDTQYF.

CDR3 sequence reads: CASSQQGKGGYTF. The CDR3 DNA reads TGTGCCAGCAGCCAACAGGGGAAGGGTGGCTACACCTTC. The chain is built from TRBV14 and TRBJ1-2; weak D call: TRBD1 (6 bases). The V gene lost 2 bases and the J gene lost 7 bases, with 11 bases spanning the gap. In germline, CDR1 is SGHDN, CDR2 FVKESK. This CDR3 has 13 amino acids.

This rearrangement joins TRBV7-9 to TRBJ1-1, with TRBD1 as a possible D gene (5 bases). Germline values: CDR1 SEHNR, CDR2 FQNEAQ (reference sequence). Trimming shortened V by 3 bases and J by 5 bases, and 10 bases separated the two germline ends. CDR3 size: 13 residues. In nucleotides, the CDR3 is TGTGCCAGCAGCTTTGATCAGGGAACTGAAGCTTTCTTT. Translating it yields CASSFDQGTEAFF.

This clone has a handful of counts. Different DNA sequences within this sample yield the same CDR3. Written as DNA, the CDR3 is TGCAGCGTCGGGACATTTTCCTACGAGCAGTACTTC. Translation gives CSVGTFSYEQYF. The chain has TRBV29-1 and TRBJ2-7; D is possibly TRBD1 (6 bases). V lost 6 bases to trimming and J lost 1 base, with 10 bases between them. This CDR3 spans 12 amino acids. The V gene's germline CDR1 is SQVTM and CDR2 ANQGSEA.

The chain links TRBV15 to TRBJ2-7; possible D gene TRBD1, 5 bases. CDR3 length: 12 residues. The V gene's germline CDR1 is LNHNV and CDR2 YYDKDF (reference sequence). The V end lost 3 bases, the J end lost 6 bases, and 9 bases lay between the germline ends. The CDR3 DNA sequence: TGTGCCACCAGCAGGTTGGGGCGCGAGCAGTACTTC. Protein: CATSRLGREQYF. The full variable domain, with the rest looked up from reference TRBV15 and TRBJ2-7, is DAMVIQNPRYQVTQFGKPVTLSCSQTLNHNVMYWYQQKSSQAPKLLFHYYDKDFNNEADTPDNFQSRRPNTSFCFLDIRSPGLGDTAMYLCATSRLGREQYFGPGTRLTVT.

This clone was picked up a small number of times. This chain connects TRBV3-1 (or the pseudogene TRBV3-2) to TRBJ2-7; 9 bases agree with TRBD1. Per the germline V gene, CDR1 is LGHDT and CDR2 is YNNKEL (reference sequence). This CDR3 has 15 residues. V lost 2 bases and J lost 2; bases outside the gene matches: 4. The CDR3, as DNA: TGTGCCAGCAGCCAAACCGGGACAGGGCCCTACGAGCAGTACTTC. Amino acids: CASSQTGTGPYEQYF.

This chain uses TRBV28 with TRBJ2-7; 8 positions agree with TRBD2. The germline V gene encodes CDR1 MDHEN and CDR2 SYDVKM. The CDR3 totals 15 residues. V dropped 5 bases and J dropped 0; count of bases not matched to a gene: 6. The CDR3 DNA follows: TGTGCCAGCAGTCCCGGGGGGGACAACTCCTACGAGCAGTACTTC. Translated: CASSPGGDNSYEQYF.

In its sample, this clone was seen once. The V and J genes are TRBV27 and TRBJ2-7, with D perhaps TRBD1 (5 bases). The V gene's germline CDR1 is MNHEY and CDR2 SMNVEV (reference sequence). The CDR3 covers 16 residues. The V gene lost 0 bases and the J gene lost 2 bases, with 14 bases spanning the gap. In DNA form, the CDR3 reads TGTGCCAGCAGTTTATCGCCAGTGGGGCAGGCCTACGAGCAGTACTTC. Protein sequence: CASSLSPVGQAYEQYF.

The V gene is TRBV7-6, the J gene TRBJ2-7; 11 nucleotides match TRBD1. The CDR3 has 14 amino acids. Trimming removed 5 bases from V and 7 bases from J; junction bases left unmatched: 7. Germline V lookup: CDR1 SGHVS, CDR2 FNYEAQ. CDR3 nucleotide sequence: TGTGCCAGCAGCATCCACGGGACAGGGGGGGAGCAGTACTTC. It translates to CASSIHGTGGEQYF. Drawing the rest from reference TRBV7-6 and TRBJ2-7, the complete variable domain is GAGVSQSPRYKVTKRGQDVALRCDPISGHVSLYWYRQALGQGPEFLTYFNYEAQQDKSGLPNDRFSAERPEGSISTLTIQRTEQRDSAMYRCASSIHGTGGEQYFGPGTRLTVT.

The chain uses TRBV28 and TRBJ2-7; 9 bases agree with TRBD1. CDR1 is MDHEN, CDR2 SYDVKM, per germline. The CDR3 has 14 amino acids. The ends lost 7 bases at V and 5 bases at J; junction bases unmatched: 9. CDR3 region: CASNPTGGRNEQYF. CDR3 bases: TGTGCCAGCAACCCCACAGGGGGCAGGAACGAGCAGTACTTC.

The genes are TRBV24-1 and TRBJ2-1, with D maybe TRBD1 (6 bases). Germline V lookup: CDR1 KGHDR, CDR2 SFDVKD. The CDR3 covers 17 residues. Trimming removed 0 bases from V and 1 base from J, with 12 bases in between. Written as DNA, the CDR3 is TGTGCCACCAGTGATTTGGGCCCACAGGGTTCCTACAATGAGCAGTTCTTC. Its translation: CATSDLGPQGSYNEQFF.

V is TRBV7-2 and J is TRBJ1-5; tentative D call: TRBD1 (5 bases). Trimming removed 2 bases at V and 9 bases at J, with 14 bases between. From germline, CDR1 is SGHTA and CDR2 FQGNSA. CDR3 length equals 14 residues. The CDR3 reads CASSLSDSLGPQHF. The CDR3, as DNA: TGTGCCAGCAGCTTATCTGACAGCCTAGGGCCCCAGCATTTT. Full variable domain (outside the CDR3, taken from reference TRBV7-2 and TRBJ1-5): GAGVSQSPSNKVTEKGKDVELRCDPISGHTALYWYRQSLGQGLEFLIYFQGNSAPDKSGLPSDRFSAERTGGSVSTLTIQRTQQEDSAVYLCASSLSDSLGPQHFGDGTRLSIL.

This chain links TRBV5-1 with TRBJ2-1; the match to TRBD2 covers 10 bases. The CDR3 length is 15 residues. The germline V gene has CDR1 SGHRS and CDR2 YFSETQ. The junction had 5 bases not matched to a gene; V was cut back by 2 bases and J by 6 bases. The CDR3 loop is CASSFLAGDLNEQFF. The CDR3 DNA is TGCGCCAGCAGCTTCCTAGCGGGGGACCTCAATGAGCAGTTCTTC.

CDR3 DNA sequence: TGTGCCAGCAGCCCCCCGACAGCTAATGTTCGTAGACTGTTTTTT. Its translation is CASSPPTANVRRLFF. V usage is TRBV7-9 and J usage is TRBJ1-4; maybe TRBD1 (5 bases). The V gene's germline CDR1 is SEHNR and CDR2 FQNEAQ (reference sequence). With 5 bases removed from V and 13 bases from J, the gap between germline ends came to 23 bases. The CDR3 consists of 15 residues.

This chain joins TRBV4-2 and TRBJ2-7; D may be TRBD2 (6 bases). This CDR3 has 13 residues. V shed 3 bases and J shed 5 bases, with 11 bases lying between them. Germline CDR1 and CDR2: LGHNA and YNFKEQ. This CDR3 is CASSQGLAHEQYF. The CDR3 bases are TGTGCCAGCAGCCAGGGACTTGCCCACGAGCAGTACTTC.

The chain links TRBV28 to TRBJ2-3; 7 bases line up with TRBD1. The CDR3 totals 15 residues. Trimming at V came to 2 bases and at J to 2 bases, leaving 4 bases not matched to a gene. Germline CDR1 MDHEN, CDR2 SYDVKM. The CDR3 here is CASSLGTANTDTQYF. Here the CDR3 DNA reads TGTGCCAGCAGTTTAGGGACAGCGAACACAGATACGCAGTATTTT.

This clone was recorded at least ten times. The chain is built from TRBV2 and TRBJ2-2, with 12 nucleotides matching TRBD2. The length of the CDR3 is 17 residues. The germline V gene encodes CDR1 SNHLY and CDR2 FYNNEI. Trimming cost V 2 bases and J 2 bases; bases outside gene matches: 3. CDR3: CASSELAGGTNTGELFF. The CDR3 nucleotides read TGTGCCAGCAGTGAACTAGCGGGGGGGACTAACACCGGGGAGCTGTTTTTT. The full variable domain, completed using reference TRBV2 and TRBJ2-2, is EPEVTQTPSHQVTQMGQEVILRCVPISNHLYFYWYRQILGQKVEFLVSFYNNEISEKSEIFDDQFSVERPDGSNFTLKIRSTKLEDSAMYFCASSELAGGTNTGELFFGEGSRLTVL.

The sample holds a few counts of this clone. V is TRBV27 and J is TRBJ2-2; 7 bases are shared with TRBD1. Losses at the gene ends were 7 bases for V and 2 bases for J; bases not matched to a gene: 4. CDR3 length: 14 residues. Germline CDR1 reads MNHEY; CDR2 reads SMNVEV (reference sequence). The CDR3 coding sequence is TGTGCCAGCAAGACAGGGCTAAACACCGGGGAGCTGTTTTTT. Encoded protein: CASKTGLNTGELFF.

The chain links TRBV5-1 to TRBJ1-2; no definite D call. This CDR3 is built from 16 residues. The V gene lost 1 base and the J gene lost 3 bases, with 16 bases spanning the gap. Looked up from germline, CDR1 is SGHRS and CDR2 is YFSETQ. The CDR3 DNA sequence: TGCGCCAGCAGCTTGCCACGAGAGGAACCCTACTATGGCTACACCTTC. Its protein product is CASSLPREEPYYGYTF.

The V gene is TRBV5-1, the J gene TRBJ2-1; a weak D match, TRBD2 (5 bases). The V gene lost 2 bases and the J gene lost 1 base, with 10 bases spanning the gap. Germline lookup yields CDR1 SGHRS and CDR2 YFSETQ. The CDR3 spans 15 residues. This chain's CDR3 is CASSFGGESYNEQFF. The CDR3 region has the DNA TGCGCCAGCAGCTTTGGAGGAGAGTCCTACAATGAGCAGTTCTTC.

J is TRBJ1-2 and V is TRBV28; 8 bases fit TRBD1. With 2 bases clipped from V and 8 bases from J, the junction kept 4 bases outside the gene matches. CDR1 and CDR2 (germline): MDHEN, SYDVKM. CDR3 length: 13 residues. The CDR3 spells CASSLGQGRGYTF. In DNA, the CDR3 is TGTGCCAGCAGTTTAGGACAGGGAAGGGGCTACACCTTC.

The V and J genes are TRBV28 and TRBJ1-6, with 7 bases matching TRBD1. The J segment lost 7 bases and the V segment lost 3 bases, leaving 9 bases of the junction unmatched. CDR1 and CDR2 from the germline V gene are MDHEN and SYDVKM. CDR3 size: 16 residues. The DNA for the CDR3 is TGTGCCAGCAGTTTCCCCCGACAGGGATCAAATTCACCCCTCCACTTT. It codes for CASSFPRQGSNSPLHF.

This chain uses TRBV24-1 with TRBJ1-1; D is ambiguous. CDR1 is KGHDR, CDR2 SFDVKD, per germline. Trimming removed 7 bases from V and 1 base from J, with 9 bases in between. The length of the CDR3 is 13 residues. The CDR3 is CATRRRGNTEAFF. The CDR3 DNA sequence: TGTGCCACCAGGAGGCGGGGGAACACTGAAGCTTTCTTT.

The chain is built from TRBV5-1 and TRBJ2-5; possible D gene TRBD2, 5 bases. V gave up 0 bases and J gave up 5 bases, with 20 bases separating them. Germline CDR1 reads SGHRS; CDR2 reads YFSETQ. The CDR3 sequence is 17 residues long. The DNA of the CDR3 is TGCGCCAGCAGCTTGGCGGGCGGGCCTCGCGACGGGGAGACCCAGTACTTC. This encodes CASSLAGGPRDGETQYF.

V usage is TRBV7-9 and J usage is TRBJ1-1, with 11 nucleotides matching TRBD1. V shed 5 bases, J shed 2 bases, and the junction held 4 bases outside the gene matches. From germline, CDR1 is SEHNR and CDR2 FQNEAQ (reference sequence). CDR3 length equals 15 residues. The CDR3 DNA sequence: TGTGCCAGCAGCCCCCGGACAGGGGGCAACACTGAAGCTTTCTTT. This sequence encodes CASSPRTGGNTEAFF.

This rearrangement joins TRBV10-3 to TRBJ1-6, with 7 bases lining up with TRBD1. V was pared by 9 bases and J by 13 bases, with 12 bases of the junction left unmatched. Per the germline V gene, CDR1 is ENHRY and CDR2 is SYGVKD. This CDR3 contains 13 residues. The CDR3 spells CAICGTAGSPLHF. The CDR3 DNA reads as TGTGCCATTTGCGGGACAGCAGGATCCCCCCTCCACTTT.